This T cell receptor (beta chain) originates from a study of CD8 T cells in ankylosing spondylitis. Note on this clonotype: No antigen is known for it.

Library preparation for TCR beta used quantitative 5'-RACE with molecular barcodes. TCRdb itself ran the 5' RACE reads through MiXCR, one entry per CDR3 protein. The profile shows around 890,000 distinct CDR3 sequences, 12% of them singletons. Findings and limits, study-wide: Typical of ankylosing spondylitis blood, it appeared, was a TCR beta motif of eight highly homologous variants.

Trimming cost V 4 bases and J 0 bases, with 15 bases left between them. Germline CDR1 MNHEY, CDR2 SVGEGT. This CDR3 is 16 amino acids long. Sequenced material: blood, either unsorted or a sorted T cell fraction (not recorded which). This receptor was obtained from a male donor with ankylosing spondylitis. The J gene is TRBJ1-1, the V gene TRBV6-2 or TRBV6-3; tentatively, D is TRBD1 (5 bases). CDR3 sequence reads: CASSWGEGRLNTEAFF. In DNA form, the CDR3 reads TGTGCCAGCAGTTGGGGCGAGGGACGGTTGAACACTGAAGCTTTCTTT.